This T cell receptor (beta chain) was recovered during a study of blood T cell repertoires in COVID-19. Background on the study: There were acute and convalescent COVID-19 samples, and they came from the United States, Italy and Spain.

The CDR3 totals 13 residues. The ends were cut back, 5 bases at V and 6 bases at J, with 13 bases in the middle. Per the germline V gene, CDR1 is LNHDA and CDR2 is SQIVND (reference sequence). TCRdb keeps only in-frame clones here, not all; method: immunoSEQ multiplex PCR. Here the sample spans some 200,000 clones, roughly 80% being singletons. This TCR derives from a woman aged 40 to 50 with acute or convalescent COVID-19. V and J are TRBV19 and TRBJ1-1, with a possible D match to TRBD1 (5 bases). Sequenced sample: peripheral blood. The CDR3 region is CASSWGVGAEAFF. Here the CDR3 DNA reads TGTGCCAGTAGTTGGGGGGTTGGTGCTGAAGCTTTCTTT.